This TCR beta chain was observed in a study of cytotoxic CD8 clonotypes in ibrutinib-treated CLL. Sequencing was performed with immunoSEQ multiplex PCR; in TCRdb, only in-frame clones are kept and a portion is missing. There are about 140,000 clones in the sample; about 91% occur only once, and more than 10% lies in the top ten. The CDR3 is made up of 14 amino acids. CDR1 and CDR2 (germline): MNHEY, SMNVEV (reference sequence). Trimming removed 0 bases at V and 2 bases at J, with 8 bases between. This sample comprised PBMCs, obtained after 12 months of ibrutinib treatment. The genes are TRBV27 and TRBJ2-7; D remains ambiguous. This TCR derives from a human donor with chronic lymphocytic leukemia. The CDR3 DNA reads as TGTGCCAGCAGTTTATCGCCGCTAACCTACGAGCAGTACTTC. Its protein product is CASSLSPLTYEQYF.